The 8 T cell receptor beta chains given below trace back to one sample, sequenced in a study of OX40 agonist ivuxolimab in advanced cancers. The method was immunoSEQ multiplex PCR; TCRdb's version includes in-frame clones alone and lacks a portion of them. Of tens of thousands of clones listed, 88% are singletons. The sequencing here drew on CD4+ or CD8+ T cells sorted from blood, taken in a trial of the OX40 agonist ivuxolimab. The receptors here all came from an adult with an advanced solid tumor such as melanoma, head and neck, liver or kidney cancer.

This chain links TRBV7-2 with TRBJ2-1; D not certain. Germline assignment: CDR1 SGHTA and CDR2 FQGNSA. Deletions cut 4 bases from V and 7 bases from J, with 2 bases between. CDR3 length equals 10 residues. Here the CDR3 reads CASSSNEQFF. The CDR3 nucleotides read TGTGCCAGCAGCTCAAATGAGCAGTTCTTC.

This chain connects TRBV11-2 to TRBJ2-3, with 8 bases that match TRBD2. The junction had 6 bases not matched to a gene; V was cut back by 0 bases and J by 7 bases. The CDR3 is made up of 15 amino acids. CDR1 is SGHAT, CDR2 FQNNGV, per germline. Here the CDR3 reads CASSLERGGHHTQYF. In nucleotides, the CDR3 is TGTGCCAGCAGCTTAGAACGGGGGGGCCATCATACGCAGTATTTT.

V and J are TRBV19 and TRBJ1-5; possibly TRBD1 for D (5 bases). This CDR3 is built from 12 residues. CDR1 LNHDA and CDR2 SQIVND come from the germline V gene (reference sequence). Trimming took 10 bases from V and 0 from J, leaving 7 bases between them. CDR3 coding DNA: TGTGCCACGGGGGGTAGCAATCAGCCCCAGCATTTT. Amino acid sequence: CATGGSNQPQHF.

The chain joins TRBV5-6 to TRBJ2-5; unclear D gene. This CDR3 is 16 amino acids long. The germline V gene has CDR1 SGHDT and CDR2 YYEEEE. Trimming pared 4 bases from V and 2 bases from J, leaving 18 bases between. This CDR3 is CASSRRPSLGQETQYF. CDR3 in DNA: TGTGCCAGCAGCCGCCGACCATCTTTAGGTCAAGAGACCCAGTACTTC. The whole variable domain, filled in from reference TRBV5-6 and TRBJ2-5, reads DAGVTQSPTHLIKTRGQQVTLRCSPKSGHDTVSWYQQALGQGPQFIFQYYEEEERQRGNFPDRFSGHQFPNYSSELNVNALLLGDSALYLCASSRRPSLGQETQYFGPGTRLLVL.

About this clone itself: As the CDR3 is not closed by the conserved phenylalanine or tryptophan, this likely results from a read error. The V call is TRBV10-1, the J call TRBJ1-6; D is undetermined. The V end was cut by 6 bases, the J end by 2 bases, with 20 bases between. The CDR3 totals 18 residues. From germline, CDR1 is WNHNN and CDR2 SYGVQD (reference sequence). Written as DNA, the CDR3 is TGCGCCAGCAGGGATATAAGGACCTCCAGCGCCTATAATTCACCCCTCCACCTT. It encodes CASRDIRTSSAYNSPLHL.

This sequence joins TRBV5-4 and TRBJ2-1; D may be TRBD1 or TRBD2 (5 bases each). Germline CDR1 is SGHNT and CDR2 is YYREEE (reference sequence). CDR3 length: 19 residues. With 5 bases removed from V and 3 bases from J, the gap between germline ends came to 27 bases. CDR3: CASRPTPRGSSGGYNEQFF. Here the CDR3 DNA reads TGTGCCAGCAGACCGACCCCCCGTGGGTCTAGTGGGGGCTACAATGAGCAGTTCTTC.

The chain links TRBV9 to TRBJ2-3, with TRBD1 identical over 8 bases. The germline V gene has CDR1 SGDLS and CDR2 YYNGEE. The ends lost 0 bases at V and 9 bases at J; junction bases unmatched: 12. This CDR3 has 16 amino acids. DNA for the CDR3: TGTGCCAGCAGCGTAGCGACAGGGGCCCTGCACGGCACGCAGTATTTT. Translated: CASSVATGALHGTQYF.

V gene TRBV2 combines with J gene TRBJ1-1; TRBD1 might be the D (5 bases). Germline V gene lookup returns CDR1 SNHLY and CDR2 FYNNEI. Trimming took off 4 bases at V and 0 bases at J, with 6 bases between the two ends. This CDR3 is 13 amino acids long. CDR3 amino acids: CASSAGLNTEAFF. The CDR3 bases are TGTGCCAGCAGTGCGGGGCTGAACACTGAAGCTTTCTTT.